These 3 T cell receptor beta chains share one sample of origin, sequenced in a study of identical twins. TCRdb independently ran MiXCR on the 5' RACE reads; one entry per CDR3 protein. Among approximately 890,000 distinct CDR3 sequences, roughly 12% were seen once, and the ten largest hold around 1.5%. Separately, the same data were catalogued under a study of yellow fever vaccine responses in identical twins.

The sample comprised PBMCs. The origin of the receptors is a woman aged 18-29 years in good health.

This clonotype showed up just a few times. The chain is built from TRBV5-1 and TRBJ2-4, with D unresolved. Deletions cut 2 bases from V and 0 bases from J, with 6 bases between. The CDR3 totals 14 residues. The V gene's germline CDR1 is SGHRS and CDR2 YFSETQ. CDR3 sequence reads: CASSFNLAKNIQYF. The CDR3 DNA follows: TGCGCCAGCAGCTTTAACCTAGCCAAAAACATTCAGTACTTC.

This clonotype has more than one count but fewer than ten. V is TRBV2 and J is TRBJ2-7; no definite D call. The CDR3 sequence is 10 residues long. The germline CDR1 and CDR2 sequences are SNHLY and FYNNEI. With 8 bases removed from V and 9 bases from J, the gap between germline ends came to 11 bases. CDR3 bases: TGTGCCAGCGGAATAGTAGTGCAGTACGTC. Translated: CASGIVVQYV.

The genes are TRBV27 and TRBJ2-7; tentatively, D is TRBD2 (6 bases). This CDR3 comprises 13 residues. CDR1 is MNHEY, CDR2 SMNVEV, per germline (reference sequence). V lost 5 bases and J lost 6, with 14 bases in between. Written as DNA, the CDR3 is TGTGCCAGCAGTCTGGGACTCGTTCGCGAGCAGTACTTC. Translation: CASSLGLVREQYF.